A single sample gave rise to the 22 T cell receptor beta chains below, sequenced in a study of T-cell reconstitution after alpha-beta-depleted transplantation in children (dated by TCRdb to the mid-2010s). The sample's treatment or condition, from its label and the paper: allogeneic hematopoietic cell transplantation with graft depleted of TCRalphabeta T cells and CD19 B cells. Library creation used PCR. The sequencer listed for this sample is Illumina HiSeq 2500. To normalize quantification of the TCRbeta repertoire, the TCR libraries were built with molecular barcoding that relied on unique molecular identifiers. TCRdb trimmed the raw reads at Q25, called clones with MiXCR and kept productive beta chains. Rows are unified per CDR3 protein, each entry keeping the most common DNA and genes. Across this sample there are 220,000 or so distinct CDR3 sequences, with roughly 7.7% seen only once. The ten largest clonotypes hold under 8% of the sample.

The sequenced sample was PBMCs, mostly from graft donor cells, obtained 180 days after TCRalphabeta/CD19-depleted stem cell transplant. All receptors derive from a male patient between 5 and 17 years old who had a stem cell transplant for acute lymphoblastic leukemia, so the T cells may come from the graft donor.

Many counts were recorded for this clonotype. V gene TRBV4-2 combines with J gene TRBJ2-1; D possibly matches TRBD1 or TRBD2 (5 bases each). The CDR3 has 17 residues. Trimming took off 1 base at V and 5 bases at J, with 18 bases between the two ends. Germline loops: CDR1 LGHNA, CDR2 YNFKEQ. The chain's CDR3 is CASSQGEGPRGNNEQFF. Written as DNA, the CDR3 is TGTGCCAGCAGCCAAGGGGAAGGGCCTCGGGGCAACAATGAGCAGTTCTTC.

This clonotype was counted ten times or more. The rearrangement joins TRBV27 to TRBJ2-7, with 7 nucleotides matching TRBD2. The CDR3 runs to 15 residues. Germline CDR1 MNHEY, CDR2 SMNVEV (reference sequence). Losses at the gene ends were 2 bases for V and 5 bases for J; bases not matched to a gene: 9. As DNA, the CDR3 is TGTGCCAGCAGTTTAGGGGGGAGGGCCGGGGACGAGCAGTACTTC. This gives the protein CASSLGGRAGDEQYF.

With regard to this clonotype: A read error may be the cause here, since a much bigger clone is one base away. The V call is TRBV12-3 or TRBV12-4, the J call TRBJ2-1; 10 positions match TRBD2. The CDR3 covers 15 residues. V gave up 5 bases and J gave up 8 bases; unmatched junction bases: 9. DNA for the CDR3: TGTGCCAGCAGTGATGGGACTAGCGCGAACTATGAGCAGTTCTTC. It encodes CASSDGTSANYEQFF.

This clonotype was counted at least ten times. The chain uses TRBV13 and TRBJ2-2; tentatively, D is TRBD1 (5 bases). The V gene's germline CDR1 is PRHDT and CDR2 FYEKMQ (reference sequence). This CDR3 comprises 17 residues. Deletions cut 4 bases from V and 5 bases from J, with 20 bases between. CDR3 sequence: CASSSTDILTGTGELFF. Written as DNA, the CDR3 is TGTGCCAGCAGCTCAACGGACATTCTTACCGGGACCGGGGAGCTGTTTTTT.

A word on this clonotype: A much bigger clone sits one base away, suggesting this may be a read error. V is TRBV7-9 and J is TRBJ1-2; a weak D match, TRBD1 (5 bases). This CDR3 is built from 13 residues. In germline, CDR1 is SEHNR, CDR2 FQNEAQ (reference sequence). This CDR3 is CASSPFEQDGCTF. The CDR3 nucleotides read TGTGCCAGCAGCCCATTTGAACAGGATGGCTGCACCTTC.

There are many counts of this clonotype. V and J are TRBV9 and TRBJ2-1; weak D call: TRBD1 (6 bases). V was pared by 0 bases and J by 13 bases, with 11 bases between. The CDR3 sequence is 12 residues long. Germline CDR1 reads SGDLS; CDR2 reads YYNGEE. The CDR3 sequence: CASSVAEGVQFF. The CDR3 coding sequence is TGTGCCAGCAGCGTAGCTGAGGGGGTTCAGTTCTTC.

This clonotype was seen repeatedly, ten times or more. This chain connects TRBV5-1 to TRBJ2-2; no clear D gene. The CDR3 has 15 amino acids. Trimming took off 2 bases at V and 4 bases at J, with 12 bases between the two ends. Germline loops: CDR1 SGHRS, CDR2 YFSETQ. The CDR3 DNA reads as TGCGCCAGCAGCTTACCTAAGCGAGGCACCGGGGAGCTGTTTTTT. This codes for CASSLPKRGTGELFF.

The chain uses TRBV10-3 and TRBJ2-1; a possible D gene is TRBD1 (6 bases). The length of the CDR3 is 14 residues. CDR1 ENHRY and CDR2 SYGVKD come from the germline V gene. V shed 6 bases and J shed 8 bases, with 17 bases lying between them. CDR3 region: CAISRDTGSDEQFF. Here the CDR3 DNA reads TGTGCCATCAGCCGGGACACTGGATCGGATGAGCAGTTCTTC.

This clonotype has ten or more counts. The chain is built from TRBV10-3 and TRBJ2-7; no reliable D call. Germline V gene data show CDR1 as ENHRY and CDR2 as SYGVKD. This CDR3 has 11 amino acids. V was shortened by 0 bases and J by 7 bases, with 4 bases between the two germline ends. The chain's CDR3 is CAISESDEQYF. For the CDR3, the DNA is TGTGCCATCAGTGAGTCTGATGAGCAGTACTTC.

This clonotype was found many times. CDR3 sequence reads: CASSLTGGGGYTF. The CDR3 nucleotides read TGTGCCAGCAGCTTAACCGGGGGAGGTGGCTACACCTTC. The chain carries TRBV7-3 and TRBJ1-2; weak D call: TRBD1 (5 bases). CDR1 and CDR2 (germline): SGHTA, FQGTGA. The V and J ends lost 0 bases and 7 bases respectively, with 9 bases between them. This CDR3 has 13 residues.

This clonotype was detected ten times or more. V usage is TRBV7-9 and J usage is TRBJ2-3, with a weak D call TRBD2 (6 bases). The V end lost 5 bases, the J end lost 2 bases, and 14 bases lay between the germline ends. The CDR3 extends over 15 amino acids. Looked up from germline, CDR1 is SEHNR and CDR2 is FQNEAQ (reference sequence). The CDR3 loop reads CASSARDSLTDTQYF. CDR3 sequence (DNA): TGTGCCAGCAGCGCTCGGGACTCGCTCACAGATACGCAGTATTTT.

This clonotype was counted at least ten times. This chain uses TRBV3-1 with TRBJ1-1; possibly TRBD1 for D (5 bases). Trimming left V 3 bases short and J 0 bases short, with 8 bases between. The CDR3 length is 14 residues. Germline V gives CDR1 LGHDT, CDR2 YNNKEL (reference sequence). CDR3 region: CASSQPGLNTEAFF. The DNA for the CDR3 is TGTGCCAGCAGCCAGCCAGGGCTGAACACTGAAGCTTTCTTT.

There are many counts of this clonotype. The rearrangement uses TRBV6-2 or TRBV6-3 and TRBJ1-5; tentatively, D is TRBD1 (5 bases). The CDR3 is made up of 13 amino acids. Deletions cut 5 bases from V and 7 bases from J, with 12 bases between. Germline CDR1 is MNHEY and CDR2 is SVGEGT. DNA for the CDR3: TGTGCCAGCAGTCCCAGGGTCAGGCAGCCCCAGCATTTT. Protein: CASSPRVRQPQHF.

This clonotype showed up many times. The genes are TRBV7-3 and TRBJ2-3; 9 nucleotides line up with TRBD2. V gave up 4 bases and J gave up 0 bases; unmatched junction bases: 2. Germline assignment: CDR1 SGHTA and CDR2 FQGTGA. This CDR3 contains 15 residues. The CDR3 bases are TGTGCCAGCAGCTCTAGCGGGGTTAGCACAGATACGCAGTATTTT. Its protein is CASSSSGVSTDTQYF.

This clonotype was observed many times. V is TRBV5-1 and J is TRBJ2-3; D is perhaps TRBD1 (6 bases). V lost 0 bases to trimming and J lost 4 bases, with 9 bases between them. The CDR3 consists of 14 residues. Germline CDR1 is SGHRS and CDR2 is YFSETQ. Here the CDR3 DNA reads TGCGCCAGCAGCTTGGATCACAGGGCAGATACGCAGTATTTT. It yields the protein CASSLDHRADTQYF.

This clonotype was picked up many times. This chain links TRBV28 with TRBJ2-7; 7 bases align to TRBD1. The CDR3 is made up of 12 amino acids. Losses at the gene ends were 7 bases for V and 1 base for J; bases not matched to a gene: 1. Germline values: CDR1 MDHEN, CDR2 SYDVKM. CDR3: CASTTGSYEQYF. The DNA of the CDR3 is TGTGCCAGCACGACAGGGTCCTACGAGCAGTACTTC.

This clonotype was seen at least ten times. V gene TRBV12-3 or TRBV12-4 combines with J gene TRBJ2-7; D is unresolved. This CDR3 spans 11 amino acids. The V and J ends lost 2 bases and 5 bases respectively, with 4 bases between them. The CDR3 DNA reads TGTGCCAGCAGTTTATCCGACGAGCAGTACTTC. This codes for CASSLSDEQYF.

This clonotype was counted at least ten times. The chain uses TRBV27 and TRBJ2-1; no firm D call. V gave up 9 bases and J gave up 5 bases, with 14 bases separating them. Germline CDR1 and CDR2: MNHEY and SMNVEV (reference sequence). This CDR3 is built from 13 residues. The CDR3 sequence: CASTPRGDNEQFF. CDR3 DNA: TGTGCCAGTACCCCCCGTGGGGACAATGAGCAGTTCTTC.

Many counts were recorded for this clonotype. V and J are TRBV24-1 and TRBJ1-5; D gene uncertain. Between the trimmed V and J ends, which lost 2 bases and 5 bases, there was a span of 15 bases. The CDR3 consists of 16 residues. The germline gives CDR1 KGHDR, CDR2 SFDVKD. CDR3 amino acids: CATSDSSLGRYQPQHF. The CDR3 bases are TGTGCCACCAGTGATTCCTCCCTCGGCCGCTATCAGCCCCAGCATTTT.

This clonotype was picked up many times. V is TRBV5-1 and J is TRBJ1-1; D is possibly TRBD1 (6 bases). V lost 1 base and J lost 4, with 20 bases in between. Germline V lookup: CDR1 SGHRS, CDR2 YFSETQ. The CDR3 is made up of 17 amino acids. CDR3 protein: CASSLRGGGRVGTEAFF. In nucleotides, the CDR3 is TGCGCCAGCAGCTTGCGCGGAGGGGGTCGGGTTGGCACTGAAGCTTTCTTT.

This clonotype has ten or more counts. The chain combines TRBV20-1 with TRBJ2-7; 8 bases are a match to TRBD1. CDR3 length: 16 amino acids. Looked up from germline, CDR1 is DFQATT and CDR2 is SNEGSKA (reference sequence). V shed 0 bases and J 2 bases; nucleotides not matched to a gene: 9. The CDR3 here is CSARDPRQGTTYEQYF. DNA for the CDR3: TGCAGTGCTAGAGATCCCCGACAGGGGACAACCTACGAGCAGTACTTC.

This clonotype has ten or more counts. This chain uses TRBV7-8 with TRBJ2-5; the D gene could be TRBD1 or TRBD2 (5 bases each). The CDR3 has 14 residues. Trimming removed 8 bases from V and 1 base from J, with 14 bases in between. Germline loops: CDR1 SGHVS, CDR2 FQNEAQ. The CDR3 protein is CASDPRGLQETQYF. The CDR3 bases are TGTGCCAGCGACCCCCGGGGCCTCCAAGAGACCCAGTACTTC.